This entry lists 9 T cell receptor beta chains sequenced from one sample in a study of a mutant IDH1 vaccine in newly diagnosed glioma. These receptors have no identified antigens. This sample's time point: week 23, last vaccination. One vaccine dose held 300 ug of mutant IDH1 20-mer peptide and came with topical imiquimod. The repertoire was sequenced with immunoSEQ multiplex PCR; TCRdb's copy has only in-frame clones and lacks some. The sample lists 35,000 to 50,000 clones; approximately 90% were seen once. Sequenced here: PBMCs, sampled from a glioma patient whose treatment included an IDH1 peptide vaccine. These receptors were taken from a man aged 45-60 years with glioma.

The V gene is TRBV10-3, the J gene TRBJ2-7, with 7 bases aligning to TRBD2. The CDR3 sequence is 15 residues long. Trimming removed 5 bases from V and 2 bases from J; junction bases left unmatched: 9. CDR1 and CDR2 (germline): ENHRY, SYGVKD. CDR3 nucleotide sequence: TGTGCCATCAGTATCGAGTCTAGCGGACCCTACGAGCAGTACTTC. It translates to CAISIESSGPYEQYF.

This clone has just one count. The V gene is TRBV18, the J gene TRBJ1-1; 11 bases line up with TRBD1. CDR3 size: 17 residues. In germline, CDR1 is KGHSH, CDR2 LQKENI. V was pared by 3 bases and J by 2 bases, with 8 bases of the junction left unmatched. CDR3 protein: CASSPPLRTGGNTEAFF. The CDR3 DNA follows: TGTGCCAGCTCACCGCCCTTGAGGACAGGGGGCAACACTGAAGCTTTCTTT.

This sequence joins TRBV13 and TRBJ1-6; 9 nucleotides agree with TRBD1. J lost 1 base, V lost 6 bases, and 7 bases had no gene match. The CDR3 is made up of 17 amino acids. The germline CDR1 and CDR2 sequences are PRHDT and FYEKMQ (reference sequence). This CDR3 is CASSPGQGSSYNSPLHF. CDR3 nucleotides: TGTGCCAGCAGTCCAGGACAGGGGTCTTCCTATAATTCACCCCTCCACTTT.

This chain joins TRBV4-2 and TRBJ1-5, with D tentatively TRBD1 (5 bases). CDR1 is LGHNA and CDR2 is YNFKEQ in the germline V gene. CDR3 length equals 15 residues. V shed 1 base and J shed 5 bases, with 12 bases lying between them. CDR3 sequence (DNA): TGTGCCAGCAGCCAAGGGGGCAGGGTGGATCAGCCCCAGCATTTT. Protein: CASSQGGRVDQPQHF.

In its sample, this clone was seen once. The V call is TRBV7-9, the J call TRBJ1-4; D not resolved. Germline V gives CDR1 SEHNR, CDR2 FQNEAQ (reference sequence). The CDR3 is 14 amino acids. V lost 1 base to trimming and J lost 6 bases, with 9 bases between them. This CDR3 is CASSLGGNDEKLFF. The CDR3 nucleotides are TGTGCCAGCAGCTTAGGGGGAAATGATGAAAAACTGTTTTTT.

The rearrangement links TRBV30 to TRBJ2-7; unclear D gene. CDR1 is GTSNPN and CDR2 is SVGIG in the germline V gene (reference sequence). The V gene lost 3 bases and the J gene lost 5 bases, with 11 bases spanning the gap. The CDR3 extends over 12 amino acids. The CDR3 is CAWSPPWDEQYF. The CDR3 region has the DNA TGTGCCTGGAGCCCCCCCTGGGACGAGCAGTACTTC.

This clone was seen a few times. V usage is TRBV7-2 and J usage is TRBJ2-1, with 7 bases lining up with TRBD2. CDR1 is SGHTA, CDR2 FQGNSA, per germline. J gave up 3 bases and V 6 bases, and 8 bases lay outside the gene matches. The CDR3 is made up of 15 amino acids. This CDR3 is CASSFRGLVYNEQFF. In nucleotides, the CDR3 is TGTGCCAGCAGTTTCCGCGGACTAGTCTACAATGAGCAGTTCTTC. Drawing the rest from reference TRBV7-2 and TRBJ2-1, the complete variable domain is GAGVSQSPSNKVTEKGKDVELRCDPISGHTALYWYRQSLGQGLEFLIYFQGNSAPDKSGLPSDRFSAERTGGSVSTLTIQRTQQEDSAVYLCASSFRGLVYNEQFFGPGTRLTVL.

The V call is TRBV28, the J call TRBJ1-4; 11 bases are shared with TRBD1. Unmatched junction bases numbered 5, after V lost 5 bases and J lost 6 bases. Germline-derived CDR1 and CDR2 are MDHEN and SYDVKM. This CDR3 has 15 residues. CDR3 sequence reads: CASSNVGQGDEKLFF. The CDR3 region has the DNA TGTGCCAGCAGTAACGTGGGACAGGGGGATGAAAAACTGTTTTTT.

The gene calls are TRBV7-9 and TRBJ1-6; TRBD1 matches at 7 bases. CDR1 is SEHNR, CDR2 FQNEAQ, per germline (reference sequence). V shed 5 bases and J 13 bases; nucleotides not matched to a gene: 11. The CDR3 runs 14 residues. The CDR3 nucleotides read TGTGCCAGCAGCCCTCCCGGGACAGCCAGGCCCCTCCACTTT. Translated: CASSPPGTARPLHF.